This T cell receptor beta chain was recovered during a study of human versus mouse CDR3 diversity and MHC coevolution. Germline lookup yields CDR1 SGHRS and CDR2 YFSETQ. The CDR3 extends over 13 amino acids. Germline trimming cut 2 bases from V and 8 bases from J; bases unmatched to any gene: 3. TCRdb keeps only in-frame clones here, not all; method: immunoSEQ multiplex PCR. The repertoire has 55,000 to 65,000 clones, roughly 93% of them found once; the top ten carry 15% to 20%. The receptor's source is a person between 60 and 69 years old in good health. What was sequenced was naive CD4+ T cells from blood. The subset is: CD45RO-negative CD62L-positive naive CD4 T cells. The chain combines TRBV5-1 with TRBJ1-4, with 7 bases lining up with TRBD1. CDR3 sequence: CASSLSTGEKLFF. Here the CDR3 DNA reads TGCGCCAGCAGCTTATCGACAGGGGAAAAACTGTTTTTT.